This is a list of T cell receptor beta chains from one sample in a study of T cells after yellow fever vaccination. TCRdb re-analysed the 5' RACE reads in MiXCR, keeping a single row per CDR3 protein. Counted here are a few hundred thousand distinct CDR3 sequences, roughly 4.3% occurring once; the ten biggest clones make up 20% to 25%. Sequences were derived from PBMCs, sampled 5 days after the yellow fever booster vaccination. All receptors come from a young man who received the YFV17D yellow fever vaccine. CDR3s include the opening cysteine and the closing phenylalanine or tryptophan. D genes are given only for firm matches. For some rows the clone size is stated as once, few or many, or as a class when expanded; others skip it.

j_gene: TRBJ1-5
abundance: -
v_gene: TRBV24-1
d_gene: -
CDR3aa: CATSDQTAFPPQHF
CDR3nt: TGTGCCACCAGTGATCAAACAGCATTTCCGCCCCAGCATTTT

j_gene: TRBJ1-6
abundance: many
v_gene: TRBV7-2
d_gene: TRBD1
CDR3aa: CASSLAMGQGIWSPLHF
CDR3nt: TGTGCCAGCAGCTTAGCCATGGGACAGGGGATTTGGTCACCCCTCCACTTT

j_gene: TRBJ1-4
abundance: few
v_gene: TRBV20-1
d_gene: -
CDR3aa: CSANRGPGSEEKLFF
CDR3nt: TGCAGTGCAAACCGGGGGCCAGGGTCTGAAGAAAAACTGTTTTTT

j_gene: TRBJ1-4
abundance: -
v_gene: TRBV7-3
d_gene: -
CDR3aa: CASSLRGATNEKLFF
CDR3nt: TGTGCCAGCAGCTTAAGAGGAGCAACTAATGAAAAACTGTTTTTT

j_gene: TRBJ2-5
abundance: many
v_gene: TRBV3-1
d_gene: TRBD2
CDR3aa: CASSQLAGGYQETQYF
CDR3nt: TGTGCCAGCAGCCAACTAGCGGGGGGATACCAAGAGACCCAGTACTTC

j_gene: TRBJ1-6
abundance: -
v_gene: TRBV7-6
d_gene: -
CDR3aa: CASSLGPVNNSPLHF
CDR3nt: TGTGCCAGCAGCTTAGGACCCGTTAATAATTCACCCCTCCACTTT

j_gene: TRBJ1-5
abundance: few
v_gene: TRBV4-3
d_gene: -
CDR3aa: CASSQVFGPDHSNQPQHF
CDR3nt: TGCGCCAGCAGCCAAGTTTTTGGTCCAGACCATAGCAATCAGCCCCAGCATTTT

j_gene: TRBJ2-5
abundance: few
v_gene: TRBV5-1
d_gene: -
CDR3aa: CASSFLGETQYF
CDR3nt: TGCGCCAGCAGCTTCTTAGGGGAGACCCAGTACTTC

j_gene: TRBJ1-1
abundance: few
v_gene: TRBV7-8
d_gene: -
CDR3aa: CASSPGHLNMNTEAFF
CDR3nt: TGTGCCAGCAGCCCCGGACACCTAAACATGAACACTGAAGCTTTCTTT

j_gene: TRBJ2-3
abundance: -
v_gene: TRBV4-3
d_gene: -
CDR3aa: CASSQDGQYTDTQYF
CDR3nt: TGCGCCAGCAGCCAAGATGGGCAGTACACAGATACGCAGTATTTT

j_gene: TRBJ2-1
abundance: -
v_gene: TRBV11-1
d_gene: TRBD1
CDR3aa: CASSFGTGGSYNEQFF
CDR3nt: TGTGCCAGCAGCTTCGGGACAGGGGGCTCCTACAATGAGCAGTTCTTC

j_gene: TRBJ2-3
abundance: many
v_gene: TRBV20-1
d_gene: -
CDR3aa: CSAENYLLRMPREGSDTQYF
CDR3nt: TGCAGTGCCGAAAACTACCTCTTAAGAATGCCCCGTGAGGGGTCGGATACGCAGTATTTT

j_gene: TRBJ1-1
abundance: few
v_gene: TRBV12-5
d_gene: -
CDR3aa: CASGLQQGFGNTEAFF
CDR3nt: TGTGCTAGTGGTCTACAACAGGGTTTCGGTAACACTGAAGCTTTCTTT

j_gene: TRBJ2-5
abundance: -
v_gene: TRBV5-8
d_gene: -
CDR3aa: CASSPTSRAQGETQYF
CDR3nt: TGTGCCAGCAGCCCAACGTCTAGGGCCCAAGGGGAGACCCAGTACTTC

j_gene: TRBJ1-1
abundance: -
v_gene: TRBV5-1
d_gene: TRBD1
CDR3aa: CASSPGRDRDMNTEAFF
CDR3nt: TGCGCCAGCAGCCCGGGCCGGGACAGGGATATGAACACTGAAGCTTTCTTT

j_gene: TRBJ2-2
abundance: -
v_gene: TRBV3-1
d_gene: -
CDR3aa: CASSHAGEAGELFF
CDR3nt: TGTGCCAGCAGCCATGCAGGGGAGGCCGGGGAGCTGTTTTTT

j_gene: TRBJ1-6
abundance: many
v_gene: TRBV7-8
d_gene: -
CDR3aa: CASSVFGGLSPLHF
CDR3nt: TGTGCCAGCAGCGTATTCGGGGGGTTGTCACCCCTCCACTTT

j_gene: TRBJ2-3
abundance: many
v_gene: TRBV20-1
d_gene: -
CDR3aa: CSARTDTQYF
CDR3nt: TGCAGTGCTAGAACAGATACGCAGTATTTT

j_gene: TRBJ1-6
abundance: few
v_gene: TRBV28
d_gene: TRBD1
CDR3aa: CASSPRTGVGSPLHF
CDR3nt: TGTGCCAGCAGTCCCCGGACAGGTGTAGGGTCACCCCTCCACTTT

j_gene: TRBJ1-4
abundance: few
v_gene: TRBV6-5
d_gene: -
CDR3aa: CASSSTINEKLFF
CDR3nt: TGTGCCAGCAGTTCTACCATAAATGAAAAACTGTTTTTT

j_gene: TRBJ1-1
abundance: many
v_gene: TRBV7-9
d_gene: -
CDR3aa: CASSLSRHSMNTEAFF
CDR3nt: TGTGCCAGCAGCTTAAGCCGGCACAGCATGAACACTGAAGCTTTCTTT

j_gene: TRBJ2-7
abundance: -
v_gene: TRBV23-1
d_gene: -
CDR3aa: CARDRHSRPYEQYF
CDR3nt: TGCGCCAGAGACAGACATTCGAGACCCTACGAGCAGTACTTC